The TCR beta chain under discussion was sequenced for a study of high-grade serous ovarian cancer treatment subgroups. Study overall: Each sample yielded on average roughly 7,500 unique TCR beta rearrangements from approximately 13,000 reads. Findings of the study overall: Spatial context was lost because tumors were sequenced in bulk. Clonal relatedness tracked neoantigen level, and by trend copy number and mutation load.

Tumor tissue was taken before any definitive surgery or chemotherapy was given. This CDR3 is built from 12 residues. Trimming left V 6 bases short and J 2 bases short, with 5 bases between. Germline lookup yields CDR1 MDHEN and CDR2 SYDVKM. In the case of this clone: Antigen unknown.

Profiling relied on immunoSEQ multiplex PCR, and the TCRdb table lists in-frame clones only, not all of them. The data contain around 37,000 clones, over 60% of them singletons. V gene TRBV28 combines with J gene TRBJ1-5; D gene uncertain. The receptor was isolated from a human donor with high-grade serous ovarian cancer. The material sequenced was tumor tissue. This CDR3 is CASSRGNQPQHF. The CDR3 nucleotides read TGTGCCAGCAGCCGGGGCAATCAGCCCCAGCATTTT.